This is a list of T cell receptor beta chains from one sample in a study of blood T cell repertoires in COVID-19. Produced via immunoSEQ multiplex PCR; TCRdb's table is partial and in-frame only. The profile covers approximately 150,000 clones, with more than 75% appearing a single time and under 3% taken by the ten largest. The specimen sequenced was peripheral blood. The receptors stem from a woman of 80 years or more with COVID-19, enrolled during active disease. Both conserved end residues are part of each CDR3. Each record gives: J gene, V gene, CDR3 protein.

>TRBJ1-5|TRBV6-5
CASSRQGGVQPQHF
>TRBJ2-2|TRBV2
CASSFQGAGGNGELFF
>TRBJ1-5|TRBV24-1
CATAGRGNQPQHF
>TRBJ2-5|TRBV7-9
CASSPNPSGRPPYF
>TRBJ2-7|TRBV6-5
CASLVAGRAYEQYF
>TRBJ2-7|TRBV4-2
CASSQQVTGTKPYEQYF
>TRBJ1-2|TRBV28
CASSYIRDRESLHGYTF
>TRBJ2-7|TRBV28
CASSSPWRGQLAREQYF
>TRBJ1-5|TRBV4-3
CASSLIQGRQPQHF
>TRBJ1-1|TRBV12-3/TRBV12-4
CASSTPPGREAFF
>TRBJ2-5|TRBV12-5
CASGSRFTSEETQYF
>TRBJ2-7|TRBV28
CASSLAAGGSSGEQYF
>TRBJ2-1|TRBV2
CASSEQLVNEQFF
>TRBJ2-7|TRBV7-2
CASSKEGASYEQYF
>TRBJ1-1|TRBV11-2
CASSSSGARAFF
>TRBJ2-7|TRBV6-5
CASSYGQSPRYEQYF
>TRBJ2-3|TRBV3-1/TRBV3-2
CASSQTSGSTYF
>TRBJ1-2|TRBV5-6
CASSLSGGRSYGYTF
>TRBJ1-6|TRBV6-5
CASSYLDRDDSPLHF
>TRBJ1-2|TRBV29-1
CSVAGMNYGYTF
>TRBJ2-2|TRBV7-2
CASSSQSSGRVGELFF
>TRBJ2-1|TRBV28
CASSLRPGTSGLYNEQFF
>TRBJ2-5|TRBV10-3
CAISSGTSGSGETQYF
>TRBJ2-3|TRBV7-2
CASSLLRGASTDTQYF
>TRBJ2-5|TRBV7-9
CASSLVGGQETQYF
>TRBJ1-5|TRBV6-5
CASKDRAYSNQPQHF
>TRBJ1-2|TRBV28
CASSPPAGTNYGYTF
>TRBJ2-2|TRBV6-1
CASSEALKTSVFGGELFF
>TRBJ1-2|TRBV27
CASSYYRPPGQGKVRYYGYTF
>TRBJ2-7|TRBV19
CASSIAPGTASYEQYF
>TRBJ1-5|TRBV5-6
CASSFRQGASNQPQHF
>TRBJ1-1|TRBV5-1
CASSDGQGVTEAFF
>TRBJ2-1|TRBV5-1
CASSGGLDSYNEQFF
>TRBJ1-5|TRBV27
CASSEKGQFNQPQHF
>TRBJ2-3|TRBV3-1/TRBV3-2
CASSQDYGSDTQYF
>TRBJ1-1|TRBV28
CASSSPWRNTEAFF
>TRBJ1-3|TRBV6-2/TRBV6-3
CASSFDRGLNTIYF
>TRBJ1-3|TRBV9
CASSFQGARGNTIYF
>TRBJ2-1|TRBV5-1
CASSQSGTSGYNEQFF
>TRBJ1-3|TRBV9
CASMFRRQSDSGNTIYF
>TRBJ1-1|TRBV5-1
CASSTGQGARDTEAFF
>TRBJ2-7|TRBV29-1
CSVGTSSYEQYF
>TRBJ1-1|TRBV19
CASSISYGGLVAFF
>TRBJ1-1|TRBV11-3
CASSLEMWGRENTEAFF
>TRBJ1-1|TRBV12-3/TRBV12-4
CASSLSGSGAFF
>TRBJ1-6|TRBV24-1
CATSEGGRGYSPLHF
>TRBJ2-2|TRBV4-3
CASSWTSGSFTGELFF